The TCR beta chain under discussion was sequenced for a study of blood T cell repertoires in COVID-19. Study-level information: COVID-19 samples from acute and convalescent phases originated in the United States, Italy and Spain. Sample material is recorded as cDNA or gDNA derived from T cells, B-cell-depleted T cells, or PBMCs.

The CDR3 length is 16 residues. Unmatched junction bases numbered 9, after V lost 4 bases and J lost 7 bases. Germline CDR1 SGDLS, CDR2 YYNGEE. Assay: immunoSEQ multiplex PCR; the TCRdb copy retains only in-frame clones and omits some. The sample shows about 250,000 clones, 82% of them seen only once. This clonotype originated in a woman aged 65 to 85 with acute or convalescent COVID-19. The chain uses TRBV9 and TRBJ1-6; TRBD1 matches 9 bases. The sequenced sample consisted of peripheral blood. CDR3 in amino acids: CASSRTGATGNSPLHF. In DNA, the CDR3 is TGTGCCAGCAGCCGGACAGGGGCCACGGGCAATTCACCCCTCCACTTT.